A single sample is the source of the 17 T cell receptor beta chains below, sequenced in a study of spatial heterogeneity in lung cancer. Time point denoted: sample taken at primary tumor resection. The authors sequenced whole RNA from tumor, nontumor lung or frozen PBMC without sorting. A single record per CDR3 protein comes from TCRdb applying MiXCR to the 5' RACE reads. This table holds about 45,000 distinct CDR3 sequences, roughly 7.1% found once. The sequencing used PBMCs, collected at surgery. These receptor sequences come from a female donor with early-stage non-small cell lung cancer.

The chain's CDR3 is CASKDTYLASTDTQYF. CDR3 DNA sequence: TGTGCCAGCAAGGACACCTACTTAGCTAGCACAGATACGCAGTATTTT. This sequence joins TRBV6-1 and TRBJ2-3; D may be TRBD1 (5 bases). This CDR3 has 16 residues. In germline, CDR1 is MNHNS, CDR2 SASEGT. Trimming removed 7 bases at V and 0 bases at J, with 17 bases between.

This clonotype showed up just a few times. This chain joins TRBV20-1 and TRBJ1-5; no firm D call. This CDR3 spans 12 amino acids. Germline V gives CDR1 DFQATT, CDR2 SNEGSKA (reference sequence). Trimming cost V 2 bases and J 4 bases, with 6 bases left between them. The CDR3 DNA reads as TGCAGTGCTAGACCCAGTAATCAGCCCCAGCATTTT. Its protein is CSARPSNQPQHF.

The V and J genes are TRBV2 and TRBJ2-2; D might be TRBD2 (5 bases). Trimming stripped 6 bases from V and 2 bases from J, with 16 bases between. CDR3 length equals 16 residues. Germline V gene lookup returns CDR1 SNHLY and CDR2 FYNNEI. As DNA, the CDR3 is TGTGCCAGCAGCCGAGCGGCGGCTTTTAACACCGGGGAGCTGTTTTTT. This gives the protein CASSRAAAFNTGELFF.

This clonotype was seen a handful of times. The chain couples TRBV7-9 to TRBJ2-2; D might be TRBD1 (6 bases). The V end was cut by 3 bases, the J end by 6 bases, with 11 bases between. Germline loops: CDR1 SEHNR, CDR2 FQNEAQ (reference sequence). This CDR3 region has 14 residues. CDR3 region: CASSFSGVPGELFF. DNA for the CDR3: TGTGCCAGCAGCTTCTCAGGGGTCCCCGGGGAGCTGTTTTTT. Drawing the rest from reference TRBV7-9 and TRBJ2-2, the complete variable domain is DTGVSQNPRHKITKRGQNVTFRCDPISEHNRLYWYRQTLGQGPEFLTYFQNEAQLEKSRLLSDRFSAERPKGSFSTLEIQRTEQGDSAMYLCASSFSGVPGELFFGEGSRLTVL.

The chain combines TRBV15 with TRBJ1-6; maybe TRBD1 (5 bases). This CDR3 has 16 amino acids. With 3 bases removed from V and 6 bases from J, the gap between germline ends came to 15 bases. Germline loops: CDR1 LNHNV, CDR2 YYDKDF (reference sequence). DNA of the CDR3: TGTGCCACCAGCAGGGTCCCTGGGGGTGCTAATTCACCCCTCCACTTT. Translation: CATSRVPGGANSPLHF.

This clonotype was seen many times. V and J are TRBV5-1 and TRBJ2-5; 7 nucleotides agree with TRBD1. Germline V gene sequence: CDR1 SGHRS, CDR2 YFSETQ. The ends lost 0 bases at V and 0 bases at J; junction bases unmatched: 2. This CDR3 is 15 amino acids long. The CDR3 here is CASSLGDRDQETQYF. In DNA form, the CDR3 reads TGCGCCAGCAGCTTGGGAGACAGGGACCAAGAGACCCAGTACTTC.

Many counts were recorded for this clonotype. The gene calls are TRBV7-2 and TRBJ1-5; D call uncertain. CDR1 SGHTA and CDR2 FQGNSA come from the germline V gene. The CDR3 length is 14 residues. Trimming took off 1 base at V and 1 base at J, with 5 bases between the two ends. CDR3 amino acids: CASSLVVSNQPQHF. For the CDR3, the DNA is TGTGCCAGCAGCTTAGTAGTAAGCAATCAGCCCCAGCATTTT. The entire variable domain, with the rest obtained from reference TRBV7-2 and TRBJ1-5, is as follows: GAGVSQSPSNKVTEKGKDVELRCDPISGHTALYWYRQSLGQGLEFLIYFQGNSAPDKSGLPSDRFSAERTGGSVSTLTIQRTQQEDSAVYLCASSLVVSNQPQHFGDGTRLSIL.

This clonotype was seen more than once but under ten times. The CDR3 sequence: CATSSAGTGLGYTF. The CDR3 DNA follows: TGTGCCACCAGCAGTGCTGGGACAGGGCTTGGCTACACCTTC. The rearrangement uses TRBV15 and TRBJ1-2; 9 bases align to TRBD1. The CDR3 is 14 amino acids. From germline, CDR1 is LNHNV and CDR2 YYDKDF (reference sequence). V shed 3 bases, J shed 7 bases, and the junction held 6 bases outside the gene matches.

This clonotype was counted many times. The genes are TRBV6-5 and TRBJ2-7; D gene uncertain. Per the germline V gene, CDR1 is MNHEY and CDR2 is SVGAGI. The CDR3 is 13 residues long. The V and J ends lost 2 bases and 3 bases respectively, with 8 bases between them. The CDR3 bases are TGTGCCAGCAGTTACGACACGGACTACGAGCAGTACTTC. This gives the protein CASSYDTDYEQYF.

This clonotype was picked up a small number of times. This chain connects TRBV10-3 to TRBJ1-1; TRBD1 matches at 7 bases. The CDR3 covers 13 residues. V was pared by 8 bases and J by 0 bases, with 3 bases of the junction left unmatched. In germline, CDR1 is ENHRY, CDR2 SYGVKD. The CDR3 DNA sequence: TGTGCCATCCGAGGGGGCTTGAACACTGAAGCTTTCTTT. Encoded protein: CAIRGGLNTEAFF.

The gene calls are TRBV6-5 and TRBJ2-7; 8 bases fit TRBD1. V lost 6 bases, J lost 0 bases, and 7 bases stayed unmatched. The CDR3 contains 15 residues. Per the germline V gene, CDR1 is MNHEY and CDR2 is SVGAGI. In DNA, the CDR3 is TGTGCCAGCAGCCCCTTTACAGGGGGCTCCTACGAGCAGTACTTC. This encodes CASSPFTGGSYEQYF.

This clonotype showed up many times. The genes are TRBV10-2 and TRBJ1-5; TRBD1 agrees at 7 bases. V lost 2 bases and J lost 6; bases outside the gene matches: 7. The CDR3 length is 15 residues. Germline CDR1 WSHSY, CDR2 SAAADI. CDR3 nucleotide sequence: TGCGCCAGCAGTGAGACTGACAGGGTATTTCAGCCCCAGCATTTT. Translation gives CASSETDRVFQPQHF.

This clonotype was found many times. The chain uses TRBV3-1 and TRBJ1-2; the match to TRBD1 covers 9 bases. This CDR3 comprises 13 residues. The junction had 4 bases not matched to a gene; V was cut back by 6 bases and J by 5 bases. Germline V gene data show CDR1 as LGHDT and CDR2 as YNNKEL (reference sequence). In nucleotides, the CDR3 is TGTGCCAGCAGAGGGGACAGGGATTATGGCTACACCTTC. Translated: CASRGDRDYGYTF. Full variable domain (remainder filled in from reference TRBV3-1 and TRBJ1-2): DTAVSQTPKYLVTQMGNDKSIKCEQNLGHDTMYWYKQDSKKFLKIMFSYNNKELIINETVPNRFSPKSPDKAHLNLHINSLELGDSAVYFCASRGDRDYGYTFGSGTRLTVV.

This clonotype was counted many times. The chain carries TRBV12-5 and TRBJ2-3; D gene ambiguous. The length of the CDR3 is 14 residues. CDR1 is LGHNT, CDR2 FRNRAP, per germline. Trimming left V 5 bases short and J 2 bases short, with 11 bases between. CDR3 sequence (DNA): TGTGCTAGTGGTAAGGAGTATCCCACAGATACGCAGTATTTT. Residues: CASGKEYPTDTQYF. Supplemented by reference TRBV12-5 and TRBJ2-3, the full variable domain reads DARVTQTPRHKVTEMGQEVTMRCQPILGHNTVFWYRQTMMQGLELLAYFRNRAPLDDSGMPKDRFSAEMPDATLATLKIQPSEPRDSAVYFCASGKEYPTDTQYFGPGTRLTVL.

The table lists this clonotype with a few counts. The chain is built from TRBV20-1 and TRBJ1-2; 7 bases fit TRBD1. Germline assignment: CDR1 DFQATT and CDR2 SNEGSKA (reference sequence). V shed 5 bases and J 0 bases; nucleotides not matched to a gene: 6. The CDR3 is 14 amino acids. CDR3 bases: TGCAGTGCTTCGGGACAGATAGCTAACTATGGCTACACCTTC. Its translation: CSASGQIANYGYTF.

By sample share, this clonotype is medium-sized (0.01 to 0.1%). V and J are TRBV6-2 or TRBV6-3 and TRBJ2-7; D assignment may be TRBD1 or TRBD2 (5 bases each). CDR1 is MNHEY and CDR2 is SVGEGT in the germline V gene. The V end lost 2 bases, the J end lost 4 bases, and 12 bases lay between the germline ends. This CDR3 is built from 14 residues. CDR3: CASSYGGTAYEQYF. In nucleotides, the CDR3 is TGTGCCAGCAGTTACGGTGGGACCGCGTACGAGCAGTACTTC.

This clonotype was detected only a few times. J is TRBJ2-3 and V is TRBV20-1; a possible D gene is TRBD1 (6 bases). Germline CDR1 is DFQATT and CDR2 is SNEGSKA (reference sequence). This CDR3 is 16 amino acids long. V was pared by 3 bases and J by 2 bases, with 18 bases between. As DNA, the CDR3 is TGCAGTGCTAGGGGGGCCGACAGGTCGTACACAGATACGCAGTATTTT. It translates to CSARGADRSYTDTQYF.